One and the same sample provided the 27 T cell receptor beta chains below, sequenced in a study of blood T cells in healthy people across ages. Then a second PCR, running roughly 7 to 12 cycles, was carried out with a sample-barcoded 5' primer and a J-beta primer mix. From the 5' RACE reads, TCRdb called clonotypes with MiXCR, one entry per CDR3 protein. The table shows roughly 1.4 million distinct CDR3 sequences, with almost 60% occurring only once. Sequencing was done on a sample of blood. These receptors came from a man aged 18 to 30 in good health.

This sequence joins TRBV13 and TRBJ2-7; 8 bases map to TRBD1. This CDR3 spans 15 amino acids. The J segment lost 1 base and the V segment lost 4 bases, leaving 6 bases of the junction unmatched. From germline, CDR1 is PRHDT and CDR2 FYEKMQ (reference sequence). The CDR3 reads CASSSQGQGSYEQYF. CDR3 nucleotides: TGTGCCAGCAGCTCGCAAGGACAGGGATCCTACGAGCAGTACTTC. The whole variable domain, filled in from reference TRBV13 and TRBJ2-7, reads AAGVIQSPRHLIKEKRETATLKCYPIPRHDTVYWYQQGPGQDPQFLISFYEKMQSDKGSIPDRFSAQQFSDYHSELNMSSLELGDSALYFCASSSQGQGSYEQYFGPGTRLTVT.

The V and J genes are TRBV25-1 and TRBJ1-1; D gene uncertain. Deletions cut 6 bases from V and 4 bases from J, with 12 bases between. Germline lookup yields CDR1 MGHDK and CDR2 SYGVNS. The CDR3 spans 13 residues. The CDR3 loop reads CASSHGGVTEAFF. DNA of the CDR3: TGTGCCAGCAGCCACGGTGGAGTCACTGAAGCTTTCTTT.

The chain employs TRBV9 and TRBJ2-3; 8 bases align to TRBD2. Trimming at V came to 6 bases and at J to 0 bases, leaving 6 bases not matched to a gene. There are 15 residues in the CDR3. The germline V gene has CDR1 SGDLS and CDR2 YYNGEE. CDR3 sequence: CASTWRGASTDTQYF. The CDR3 DNA reads as TGTGCCAGCACTTGGCGGGGGGCTAGCACAGATACGCAGTATTTT.

This clonotype was recorded a few times. The rearrangement links TRBV3-1 to TRBJ2-3, with 9 bases aligning to TRBD2. CDR1 LGHDT and CDR2 YNNKEL come from the germline V gene (reference sequence). This CDR3 comprises 16 residues. J gave up 0 bases and V 5 bases, and 6 bases lay outside the gene matches. CDR3 amino acids: CASSALAGRSTDTQYF. The CDR3 DNA follows: TGTGCCAGCAGCGCCCTAGCGGGGAGAAGCACAGATACGCAGTATTTT.

This sequence joins TRBV7-9 and TRBJ1-2; D is possibly TRBD1 (5 bases). V was shortened by 4 bases and J by 6 bases, with 21 bases between the two germline ends. The CDR3 is 16 residues long. Germline CDR1 is SEHNR and CDR2 is FQNEAQ (reference sequence). This chain's CDR3 is CASSSPKTEIENGYTF. The CDR3 nucleotides read TGTGCCAGCAGCTCCCCAAAGACAGAAATCGAGAATGGCTACACCTTC.

This clonotype appeared once. V usage is TRBV6-2 or TRBV6-3 and J usage is TRBJ2-1; 15 nucleotides line up with TRBD2. Germline assignment: CDR1 MNHEY and CDR2 SVGEGT. After removal of 4 bases from V and 4 bases from J, the junction contained 8 bases not matched to a gene. This CDR3 is built from 18 residues. The CDR3 nucleotides are TGTGCCAGCAGTTCCGGACTAGCGGGAGGGCCGGGGTACAATGAGCAGTTCTTC. Its protein product is CASSSGLAGGPGYNEQFF.

The chain carries TRBV11-3 and TRBJ2-3, with D maybe TRBD2 (6 bases). Trimming cost V 5 bases and J 7 bases, with 16 bases left between them. Looked up from germline, CDR1 is SGHNT and CDR2 is YENEEA. This CDR3 is 14 amino acids long. The DNA for the CDR3 is TGTGCCAGCAGCCTTCCCGGGGACTTCCATACGCAGTATTTT. This translates into CASSLPGDFHTQYF.

The genes are TRBV20-1 and TRBJ2-1; 7 bases are shared with TRBD1. V gave up 5 bases and J gave up 0 bases; unmatched junction bases: 7. CDR3 length equals 15 residues. Germline CDR1 and CDR2: DFQATT and SNEGSKA (reference sequence). CDR3 region: CSAFDRVSSYNEQFF. The CDR3 nucleotides read TGCAGTGCTTTTGACAGGGTGAGCTCCTACAATGAGCAGTTCTTC.

This clonotype was observed a handful of times. V and J are TRBV4-1 and TRBJ2-1; 13 bases fit TRBD2. The trim removed 3 bases at V and 7 bases at J, leaving 9 bases unmatched. This CDR3 is built from 17 residues. Per germline, CDR1 MGHRA and CDR2 YSYEKL. CDR3 protein: CASSHHAGTSGKNEQFF. DNA for the CDR3: TGCGCCAGCAGCCACCACGCCGGGACTAGCGGGAAGAATGAGCAGTTCTTC.

The V call is TRBV20-1, the J call TRBJ2-5; 8 nucleotides line up with TRBD2. This CDR3 is built from 11 residues. The germline V gene has CDR1 DFQATT and CDR2 SNEGSKA (reference sequence). Germline trimming cut 7 bases from V and 4 bases from J; bases unmatched to any gene: 2. CDR3 amino acids: CSERGRETQYF. CDR3 in DNA: TGCAGTGAGCGGGGGCGAGAGACCCAGTACTTC.

V usage is TRBV21-1 and J usage is TRBJ2-5; the D call in the table, TRBD2, was not verified against the DNA. The DNA end is more similar to TRBJ2-7, so the J call may be wrong. TRBV21-1 is recorded as a pseudogene. The CDR3 sequence is 15 residues long. The CDR3 DNA is TGTGCCGGCACCCCCCCTAGCGGGAGTTTGGTCGAGCAGTACTTC. Translated: CAGTPPSGSLVEQYF.

The chain is built from TRBV6-2 or TRBV6-3 and TRBJ2-3; 7 bases match TRBD2. With 10 bases clipped from V and 0 bases from J, the junction kept 4 bases outside the gene matches. Germline values: CDR1 MNHEY, CDR2 SVGEGT. The CDR3 is made up of 13 amino acids. The CDR3 loop reads CAIKRGSTDTQYF. CDR3 coding DNA: TGTGCCATAAAGCGGGGCAGCACAGATACGCAGTATTTT.

This rearrangement joins TRBV6-6 to TRBJ2-4; 13 bases align to TRBD2. Per germline, CDR1 MNHNY and CDR2 SVGAGI (reference sequence). This CDR3 spans 14 amino acids. V shed 6 bases, J shed 8 bases, and the junction held 4 bases outside the gene matches. DNA for the CDR3: TGTGCCAGCAGAACTAGCGGGAGGGCCCACATTCAGTACTTC. Protein: CASRTSGRAHIQYF.

The rearrangement joins TRBV10-3 to TRBJ2-5; TRBD2 matches at 7 bases. This CDR3 spans 14 amino acids. The germline gives CDR1 ENHRY, CDR2 SYGVKD. V was pared by 5 bases and J by 3 bases, with 6 bases of the junction left unmatched. The CDR3 sequence is CAISRDGGKETQYF. The CDR3, as DNA: TGTGCCATCAGTAGGGACGGGGGGAAAGAGACCCAGTACTTC.

The V call is TRBV6-2 or TRBV6-3, the J call TRBJ2-1, with D tentatively TRBD2 (5 bases). V was clipped by 4 bases and J by 4 bases, with 20 bases between them. Germline V gene data show CDR1 as MNHEY and CDR2 as SVGEGT. The CDR3 runs to 17 residues. The CDR3 spells CASSFGGPGLTYNEQFF. In DNA form, the CDR3 reads TGTGCCAGCAGTTTCGGCGGACCGGGGTTGACATACAATGAGCAGTTCTTC.

This chain links TRBV12-5 with TRBJ2-7; tentative D call: TRBD2 (6 bases). The CDR3 has 14 amino acids. V was shortened by 5 bases and J by 2 bases, with 13 bases between the two germline ends. The germline CDR1 and CDR2 sequences are LGHNT and FRNRAP. The CDR3 DNA sequence: TGTGCTAGTGGTCCCGCGGGACTCCCCTACGAGCAGTACTTC. It encodes CASGPAGLPYEQYF.

The rearrangement uses TRBV6-6 and TRBJ2-3; D unclear. CDR1 and CDR2 from the germline V gene are MNHNY and SVGAGI (reference sequence). The V and J ends lost 4 bases and 4 bases respectively, with 12 bases between them. CDR3 length: 14 amino acids. CDR3 nucleotides: TGTGCCAGCAGTTTCGTCAGAGGTGCAGATACGCAGTATTTT. This gives the protein CASSFVRGADTQYF.

The chain links TRBV11-2 to TRBJ2-7, with no clear D. The CDR3 sequence is 15 residues long. Germline CDR1 is SGHAT and CDR2 is FQNNGV. Trimming removed 4 bases from V and 3 bases from J, with 16 bases in between. CDR3 loop: CASSSTDQHHYEQYF. The CDR3 nucleotides are TGTGCCAGCAGCTCGACCGACCAGCACCACTACGAGCAGTACTTC. Looking up the rest from reference TRBV11-2 and TRBJ2-7 gives the full variable domain: EAGVAQSPRYKIIEKRQSVAFWCNPISGHATLYWYQQILGQGPKLLIQFQNNGVVDDSQLPKDRFSAERLKGVDSTLKIQPAKLEDSAVYLCASSSTDQHHYEQYFGPGTRLTVT.

This clonotype occurred once. Germline is not matched at one junction end, which may reflect a read error. The chain uses TRBV7-2 and TRBJ2-3; D is possibly TRBD1 (7 bases). This CDR3 is 15 amino acids long. Per the germline V gene, CDR1 is SGHTA and CDR2 is FQGNSA. The CDR3 DNA sequence: TGTGCCGGCAGCTCCCCAGGGGGACTCACAGATACGCAGTATTTT. It yields the protein CAGSSPGGLTDTQYF.

The chain couples TRBV5-1 to TRBJ2-3, with 7 bases lining up with TRBD1. Germline V gives CDR1 SGHRS, CDR2 YFSETQ. This CDR3 is 15 amino acids long. With V trimmed by 5 bases and J by 2 bases, 8 bases remained unmatched. In DNA, the CDR3 is TGCGCCAGCAGATTAGACACAGGGGACACAGATACGCAGTATTTT. Encoded protein: CASRLDTGDTDTQYF.

This chain joins TRBV10-2 and TRBJ2-7; D gene ambiguous. The CDR3 contains 11 residues. CDR1 is WSHSY and CDR2 is SAAADI in the germline V gene. V shed 11 bases and J shed 4 bases, with 12 bases lying between them. CDR3 DNA: TGCGCCGCTGGGCCCCTATACGAGCAGTACTTC. Its protein product is CAAGPLYEQYF.

The chain joins TRBV2 to TRBJ2-5; weak D call: TRBD2 (5 bases). Germline assignment: CDR1 SNHLY and CDR2 FYNNEI. The CDR3 consists of 15 residues. The V and J ends lost 5 bases and 10 bases respectively, with 23 bases between them. DNA for the CDR3: TGTGCCAGCAGTAGCAAGAGGAGGCTAGTGGGAGACCAGTACTTC. Amino acid sequence: CASSSKRRLVGDQYF.

The chain has TRBV4-1 and TRBJ1-1; no reliable D call. The germline V gene encodes CDR1 MGHRA and CDR2 YSYEKL. CDR3 length equals 13 residues. V was cut by 0 bases and J by 7 bases, with 9 bases left in between. The CDR3 loop reads CASSQDITGEAFF. In nucleotides, the CDR3 is TGCGCCAGCAGCCAAGATATCACCGGTGAAGCTTTCTTT.

The chain is built from TRBV7-9 and TRBJ2-7; D gene unclear. Trimming pared 0 bases from V and 9 bases from J, leaving 12 bases between. The CDR3 covers 13 residues. Germline V gene lookup returns CDR1 SEHNR and CDR2 FQNEAQ (reference sequence). The CDR3 DNA is TGTGCCAGCAGCTTAGCCCGAGTCGATGGGCAGTACTTC. Translating it yields CASSLARVDGQYF. Variable domain in full (rest from reference TRBV7-9 and TRBJ2-7): DTGVSQNPRHKITKRGQNVTFRCDPISEHNRLYWYRQTLGQGPEFLTYFQNEAQLEKSRLLSDRFSAERPKGSFSTLEIQRTEQGDSAMYLCASSLARVDGQYFGPGTRLTVT.

The chain employs TRBV11-2 and TRBJ2-2, with 7 positions matching TRBD1. CDR1 and CDR2 from the germline V gene are SGHAT and FQNNGV. The CDR3 runs to 15 residues. V gave up 3 bases and J gave up 5 bases; unmatched junction bases: 6. CDR3 residues: CASSFSTGITGELFF. In DNA form, the CDR3 reads TGTGCCAGCAGCTTTTCGACAGGGATTACCGGGGAGCTGTTTTTT.

V is TRBV10-3 and J is TRBJ1-2; 7 bases match TRBD1. Germline-derived CDR1 and CDR2 are ENHRY and SYGVKD. The J segment lost 3 bases and the V segment lost 3 bases, leaving 7 bases of the junction unmatched. The CDR3 contains 15 residues. The CDR3 here is CAISEDGTAYYGYTF. In DNA, the CDR3 is TGTGCCATCAGTGAAGACGGGACAGCCTACTATGGCTACACCTTC.

CDR3: CASSETRVNEQFF. Here the CDR3 DNA reads TGTGCCAGCAGTGAAACTCGGGTCAATGAGCAGTTCTTC. The gene calls are TRBV6-1 and TRBJ2-1, with D unresolved. The CDR3 is 13 residues long. CDR1 is MNHNS, CDR2 SASEGT, per germline. The V end lost 2 bases, the J end lost 6 bases, and 8 bases lay between the germline ends.